The clone carrying this T cell receptor beta chain showed up just a few times. Its specificity is not known. Trimming took off 1 base at V and 2 bases at J, with 9 bases between the two ends. The germline gives CDR1 SEHNR, CDR2 FQNEAQ (reference sequence). The CDR3 length is 14 residues. The primer mix had 60 Vbeta and 13 Jbeta primers. Clones were sequenced by immunoSEQ multiplex PCR, and TCRdb holds only the in-frame ones, with some missing. The sample yields 150,000 to 250,000 clones, 79% seen once. These data originate in a study of cytomegalovirus exposure and HLA in healthy donors. General study points: A later analysis reportedly found that, within productive TCRs, an Asian-associated ancestry cluster had fewer N-insertions than the mean observed across the approximately 700 donors.

V usage is TRBV7-9 and J usage is TRBJ2-7; possible D gene TRBD2, 5 bases. Sequenced: PBMCs. This TCR was sampled from a girl aged 10 to 17 in good health and CMV-seropositive. CDR3 DNA sequence: TGTGCCAGCAGCTTAGGAGGGATCGCCTACGAGCAGTACTTC. Its protein product is CASSLGGIAYEQYF.